This T cell receptor beta chain emerged from a study of blood T cells in healthy people across ages. Overall study results and limits: A strong correlation between TCR beta diversity and naive T cell percentage was seen.

This clonotype came up a few times. What it binds is not known. A second 7 to 11 cycle PCR used barcoded and J-beta primers. TCRdb re-called the 5' RACE reads through MiXCR, storing one row per CDR3 protein. Of roughly 800,000 distinct CDR3 sequences listed, 20% to 30% are singletons. The germline V gene encodes CDR1 DFQATT and CDR2 SNEGSKA (reference sequence). J was trimmed by 1 base and V by 1 base; bases with no gene match: 15. This CDR3 is 18 amino acids long. The same data also went into a second study, on T cells of mothers and their children.

Material for sequencing was blood. The receptor was isolated from a boy younger than 18 in good health. The chain links TRBV20-1 to TRBJ2-5; 7 bases are shared with TRBD2. The CDR3 spells CSARVPGGGGRPQETQYF. Here the CDR3 DNA reads TGCAGTGCTAGAGTGCCCGGGGGTGGCGGGAGACCCCAAGAGACCCAGTACTTC.